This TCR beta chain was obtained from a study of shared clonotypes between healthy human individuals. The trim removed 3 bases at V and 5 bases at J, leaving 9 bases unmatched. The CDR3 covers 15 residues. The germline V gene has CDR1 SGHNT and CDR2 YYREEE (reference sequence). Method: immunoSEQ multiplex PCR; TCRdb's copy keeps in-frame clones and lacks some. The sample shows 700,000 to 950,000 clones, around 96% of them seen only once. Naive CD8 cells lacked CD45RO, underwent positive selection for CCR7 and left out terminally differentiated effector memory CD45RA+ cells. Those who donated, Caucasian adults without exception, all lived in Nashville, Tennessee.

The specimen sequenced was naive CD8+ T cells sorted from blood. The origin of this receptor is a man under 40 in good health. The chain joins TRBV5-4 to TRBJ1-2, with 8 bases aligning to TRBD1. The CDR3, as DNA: TGTGCCAGCAGCTCGGACAGGGCCGGGCCTTATGGCTACACCTTC. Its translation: CASSSDRAGPYGYTF.